This is a list of T cell receptor beta chains from one sample in a study of beta chain features in type 1 diabetes. The data were produced by immunoSEQ multiplex PCR, yet TCRdb's version contains in-frame clones alone and is incomplete. The sample has under 300,000 clones; about 26% are singletons. The sequenced material came from central memory CD4+ T cells from blood. These receptor sequences come from a man under 40 in good health. Each CDR3 is given with its conserved first and last residue. A D gene is named only where the DNA matches it firmly. Not every row has a clone size; where given, it reads once, few, many or a size class.

.,TRBV29-1,TRBJ1-1,once,CSVGIQGSTEAFF,TGCAGCGTCGGGATACAGGGAAGCACTGAAGCTTTCTTT
.,TRBV30,TRBJ1-1,.,CAWTRRGNTEAFF,TGTGCCTGGACCCGGAGAGGGAACACTGAAGCTTTCTTT
.,TRBV25-1,TRBJ2-1,.,CASSATAMLSSYNEQFF,TGTGCCAGCAGTGCAACTGCCATGTTGAGCTCCTACAATGAGCAGTTCTTC
.,TRBV10-3,TRBJ2-3,few,CAIRLTGPDTQYF,TGTGCCATCAGATTAACAGGTCCAGATACGCAGTATTTT
.,TRBV20-1,TRBJ2-2,.,CSLVDTGELFF,TGCAGCCTTGTAGACACCGGGGAGCTGTTTTTT
.,TRBV7-8,TRBJ2-1,few,CASSIDREAYNEQFF,TGTGCCAGCAGCATTGACAGGGAGGCCTACAATGAGCAGTTCTTC
.,TRBV14,TRBJ2-2,few,CASSRDVAGELFF,TGTGCCAGCAGCCGAGATGTGGCCGGGGAGCTGTTTTTT
.,TRBV28,TRBJ1-5,many,CASSNSGNQPQHF,TGTGCCAGCAGCAACAGTGGCAATCAGCCCCAGCATTTT
.,TRBV5-1,TRBJ2-3,.,CASSSRSGYTDTQYF,TGCGCCAGCAGCTCAAGAAGCGGCTACACAGATACGCAGTATTTT
TRBD2,TRBV7-7,TRBJ2-1,few,CASSPSGGLSNEQFF,TGTGCCAGCAGTCCTAGCGGGGGCCTATCCAATGAGCAGTTCTTC
.,TRBV10-2,TRBJ2-7,.,CASSESRYSYEQYF,TGCGCCAGCAGTGAGTCAAGGTACTCCTACGAGCAGTACTTC
TRBD1,TRBV5-4,TRBJ1-2,.,CASSLEQGKRAYTF,TGTGCCAGCAGCTTGGAACAGGGGAAACGAGCCTACACCTTC
.,TRBV30,TRBJ2-2,.,CAWEGGPRSTGELFF,TGTGCCTGGGAAGGTGGGCCCCGTTCCACCGGGGAGCTGTTTTTT
.,TRBV28,TRBJ2-5,few,CASSPPTGLIETQYF,TGTGCCAGCAGTCCTCCGACAGGACTTATAGAGACCCAGTACTTC
.,TRBV13,TRBJ2-3,few,CASSLIARTDTQYF,TGTGCCAGCAGCTTGATAGCGAGGACAGATACGCAGTATTTT
TRBD2,TRBV7-2,TRBJ2-5,few,CASSLTSGGPETQYF,TGTGCCAGCAGCTTAACTAGCGGGGGACCGGAGACCCAGTACTTC
.,TRBV4-1,TRBJ2-3,many,CASSQVNLVSTDTQYF,TGCGCCAGCAGCCAAGTTAATCTAGTGAGCACAGATACGCAGTATTTT
.,TRBV12-5,TRBJ2-1,.,CASGFAENNEQFF,TGTGCTAGTGGTTTTGCGGAAAACAATGAGCAGTTCTTC
.,TRBV5-4,TRBJ2-5,few,CASSFPVKSQETQYF,TGTGCCAGCAGCTTCCCGGTGAAGTCCCAAGAGACCCAGTACTTC
.,TRBV2,TRBJ2-1,medium-sized,CASSEQGGLNEQFF,TGTGCCAGCAGTGAACAGGGCGGTTTAAATGAGCAGTTCTTC
.,TRBV9,TRBJ1-5,few,CASSAQGSNQPQHF,TGTGCCAGCAGCGCACAGGGAAGCAATCAGCCCCAGCATTTT
.,TRBV30,TRBJ2-7,.,CAWRDTWTGSYEQYF,TGTGCCTGGAGGGATACTTGGACGGGCTCCTACGAGCAGTACTTC
.,TRBV5-1,TRBJ1-1,few,CASRFKTNTEAFF,TGCGCCAGCAGGTTTAAGACGAACACTGAAGCTTTCTTT
.,TRBV29-1,TRBJ1-1,.,CTIFRGVDQAFF,TGCACCATATTCCGGGGGGTCGACCAAGCTTTCTTT
TRBD2,TRBV5-1,TRBJ2-1,.,CASSLAREALRNEQFF,TGCGCCAGCAGCTTGGCCCGGGAGGCCTTACGGAATGAGCAGTTCTTC
.,TRBV7-8,TRBJ1-1,few,CASSLRRDFMNTEAFF,TGTGCCAGCAGCTTACGCCGGGACTTTATGAACACTGAAGCTTTCTTT
.,TRBV7-2,TRBJ2-1,.,CASTLGGVNEQFF,TGTGCCAGCACACTAGGCGGGGTCAATGAGCAGTTCTTC
.,TRBV28,TRBJ2-1,few,CASSLLGAGDNEQFF,TGTGCCAGCAGTTTATTGGGGGCAGGGGACAATGAGCAGTTCTTC
.,TRBV14,TRBJ2-3,few,CASSLMGGDTQYF,TGTGCCAGCAGCCTCATGGGCGGGGATACGCAGTATTTT
.,TRBV5-1,TRBJ2-7,.,CASSLEPGSYEQYF,TGCGCCAGCAGCTTGGAACCCGGCTCCTACGAGCAGTACTTC
TRBD1,TRBV7-2,TRBJ2-1,.,CASSGQGGQYNEQFF,TGTGCCAGCAGCGGACAAGGGGGACAGTACAATGAGCAGTTCTTC
TRBD2,TRBV6-5,TRBJ2-1,.,CASSPSRGRDNEQFF,TGTGCCAGCAGTCCCTCGCGGGGGAGAGACAATGAGCAGTTCTTC
TRBD2,TRBV6-6,TRBJ2-7,.,CASSPRTSGSYEQYF,TGTGCCAGCAGCCCAAGGACTAGCGGGAGCTACGAGCAGTACTTC
.,TRBV15,TRBJ2-1,few,CATSTDRYNEQFF,TGTGCCACCAGCACTGACCGGTACAATGAGCAGTTCTTC
.,TRBV4-3,TRBJ2-3,.,CASSQGAMGTDTQYF,TGCGCCAGCAGCCAAGGAGCCATGGGCACAGATACGCAGTATTTT
.,TRBV11-2,TRBJ2-1,.,CASSSRSPGGGLNEQFF,TGTGCCAGCAGCTCTCGATCCCCAGGAGGAGGGCTCAATGAGCAGTTCTTC
.,TRBV21-1,TRBJ2-7,few,CASLRVILEQYF,TGTGCCAGCCTCCGCGTGATTTTGGAGCAGTACTTC
TRBD1,TRBV7-2,TRBJ1-6,few,CASRPTGGDSPLHF,TGTGCCAGCAGACCTACAGGGGGGGATTCACCCCTCCACTTT
.,TRBV4-3,TRBJ2-5,few,CASSQSPQETQYF,TGCGCCAGCAGCCAGAGCCCCCAAGAGACCCAGTACTTC
TRBD1,TRBV30,TRBJ2-4,few,CAWGTEGGPIQYF,TGTGCCTGGGGGACGGAAGGGGGCCCCATTCAGTACTTC
.,TRBV5-1,TRBJ1-1,.,CASSLQGGMNTEAFF,TGCGCCAGCAGCTTGCAGGGTGGCATGAACACTGAAGCTTTCTTT
.,TRBV25-1,TRBJ1-1,few,CASSPPGGRLGAFF,TGTGCCAGCAGTCCCCCAGGTGGGCGTCTCGGAGCTTTCTTT
TRBD1,TRBV5-1,TRBJ1-3,few,CASTPGQSSGNTIYF,TGCGCCAGCACCCCGGGACAGAGCTCTGGAAACACCATATATTTT
.,TRBV15,TRBJ2-6,few,CATSRRSSGANVLTF,TGTGCCACCAGCAGACGGAGTTCTGGGGCCAACGTCCTGACTTTC
.,TRBV4-1,TRBJ1-1,many,CASSPLKGVGTEAFF,TGCGCCAGCAGCCCCCTCAAGGGAGTGGGAACTGAAGCTTTCTTT